A single sample is the source of the 21 T cell receptor beta chains below, sequenced in a study of shared clonotypes between healthy human individuals. Naive-designated CD8 cells lacked CD45RO, were positively enriched for CCR7, and omitted terminally differentiated effector memory CD45RA+ cells. Here immunoSEQ multiplex PCR was the method, and the copy in TCRdb shows in-frame clones only, minus some. Counted here are millions of clones, about 94% occurring once; the ten biggest clones make up approximately 1.2%. Sequencing input: naive CD8+ T cells sorted from blood. The source of these receptors is a man younger than 30 in good health.

V usage is TRBV10-2 and J usage is TRBJ2-5; no reliable D call. Germline V gene lookup returns CDR1 WSHSY and CDR2 SAAADI. This CDR3 has 12 amino acids. Deletions cut 3 bases from V and 7 bases from J, with 9 bases between. The CDR3 is CASSDGYGTQYF. The DNA for the CDR3 is TGCGCCAGCAGTGACGGGTATGGGACCCAGTACTTC.

This clone has only one observation. V usage is TRBV4-1 and J usage is TRBJ2-3; perhaps TRBD2 as D (5 bases). The CDR3 has 13 residues. The germline V and J ends were trimmed by 3 bases and 6 bases, with 10 bases remaining between them. Germline V lookup: CDR1 MGHRA, CDR2 YSYEKL. The CDR3 DNA reads TGCGCCAGCAGCCACGATGGGGAGGATACGCAGTATTTT. Translated, it gives CASSHDGEDTQYF.

The chain combines TRBV9 with TRBJ2-5; D is unclear. The CDR3 totals 11 residues. V lost 6 bases and J 4 bases, leaving 7 bases between the germline ends. Germline V gene sequence: CDR1 SGDLS, CDR2 YYNGEE. The DNA for the CDR3 is TGTGCCAGCAATAGTCTAGAGACCCAGTACTTC. It is translated as CASNSLETQYF. Full variable domain (remainder filled in from reference TRBV9 and TRBJ2-5): DSGVTQTPKHLITATGQRVTLRCSPRSGDLSVYWYQQSLDQGLQFLIQYYNGEERAKGNILERFSAQQFPDLHSELNLSSLELGDSALYFCASNSLETQYFGPGTRLLVL.

The chain joins TRBV13 to TRBJ2-7; 9 positions match TRBD1. The germline V gene has CDR1 PRHDT and CDR2 FYEKMQ (reference sequence). There are 13 residues in the CDR3. The trim removed 4 bases at V and 5 bases at J, leaving 3 bases unmatched. For the CDR3, the DNA is TGTGCCAGCAGCTCGAGGGACAGGGACGAGCAGTACTTC. Protein product: CASSSRDRDEQYF.

The V gene is TRBV27, the J gene TRBJ2-7; TRBD2 matches 10 bases. This CDR3 is built from 18 residues. Germline assignment: CDR1 MNHEY and CDR2 SMNVEV (reference sequence). With 5 bases clipped from V and 5 bases from J, the junction kept 18 bases outside the gene matches. The CDR3 bases are TGTGCCAGCAGTCCGATGAACGTAGCGGGAGGTCTTGAGGACGAGCAGTACTTC. Translation gives CASSPMNVAGGLEDEQYF.

The V call is TRBV1, the J call TRBJ2-2; the table names TRBD1, a call not compared with the DNA. TRBV1 is tagged as a pseudogene. This CDR3 comprises 16 residues. In DNA form, the CDR3 reads TGCACCAGCAGCCAAGCCCAGGGTAGATTAACCGGGGAGCTGTTTTTT. Translating it yields CTSSQAQGRLTGELFF.

The J gene is TRBJ1-3, the V gene TRBV6-5; no firm D call. The CDR3 is 15 amino acids. V gave up 4 bases and J gave up 0 bases, with 10 bases separating them. Germline V gene sequence: CDR1 MNHEY, CDR2 SVGAGI. The CDR3 sequence is CASSLGATSGNTIYF. CDR3 nucleotides: TGTGCCAGCAGTTTGGGTGCAACCTCTGGAAACACCATATATTTT.

In the case of this clone: This CDR3 is also generated by other DNA sequences in the sample. The chain combines TRBV5-6 with TRBJ1-5, with a weak D call TRBD1 (6 bases). CDR1 and CDR2 from the germline V gene are SGHDT and YYEEEE. Trimming shortened V by 2 bases and J by 7 bases, and 10 bases separated the two germline ends. The CDR3 runs to 13 residues. The CDR3: CASSLQGGQPQHF. For the CDR3, the DNA is TGTGCCAGCAGCTTACAGGGTGGACAGCCCCAGCATTTT.

J is TRBJ2-1 and V is TRBV5-1, with 7 bases aligning to TRBD1. V trimming: 4 bases; J trimming: 7 bases; junction bases outside the gene matches: 8. Looked up from germline, CDR1 is SGHRS and CDR2 is YFSETQ. The CDR3 is made up of 14 amino acids. CDR3 DNA sequence: TGCGCCAGCAGCCTTGGGACAGAGGGTAATGAGCAGTTCTTC. This encodes CASSLGTEGNEQFF.

In this sample, this clone turned up once. The chain has TRBV6-6 and TRBJ2-5, with 10 positions matching TRBD2. Germline V gives CDR1 MNHNY, CDR2 SVGAGI (reference sequence). The J segment lost 6 bases and the V segment lost 6 bases, leaving 7 bases of the junction unmatched. The CDR3 is 14 amino acids. The DNA for the CDR3 is TGTGCCAGCAGCGAGCGGGAGGGCCGGAAGACCCAGTACTTC. This encodes CASSEREGRKTQYF.

V and J are TRBV9 and TRBJ1-2, with 7 bases identical to TRBD1. The germline CDR1 and CDR2 sequences are SGDLS and YYNGEE. This CDR3 has 16 residues. Losses at the gene ends were 3 bases for V and 6 bases for J; bases not matched to a gene: 14. In DNA form, the CDR3 reads TGTGCCAGCAGCGGGACCCAGAGACAGGGTAGACATGGCTACACCTTC. It translates to CASSGTQRQGRHGYTF. The full variable domain, in which reference TRBV9 and TRBJ1-2 provide the parts outside the CDR3, is DSGVTQTPKHLITATGQRVTLRCSPRSGDLSVYWYQQSLDQGLQFLIQYYNGEERAKGNILERFSAQQFPDLHSELNLSSLELGDSALYFCASSGTQRQGRHGYTFGSGTRLTVV.

The rearrangement uses TRBV9 and TRBJ1-4; the match to TRBD1 covers 7 bases. Looked up from germline, CDR1 is SGDLS and CDR2 is YYNGEE. The CDR3 consists of 14 residues. V dropped 4 bases and J dropped 7; count of bases not matched to a gene: 7. CDR3 DNA: TGTGCCAGCAGCCCCCCCGCAGGGGGTGAAAAACTGTTTTTT. This translates into CASSPPAGGEKLFF.

V and J are TRBV7-9 and TRBJ2-3; the D is unclear. Germline V gene sequence: CDR1 SEHNR, CDR2 FQNEAQ (reference sequence). The V gene lost 4 bases and the J gene lost 1 base, with 15 bases spanning the gap. The CDR3 runs 16 residues. CDR3 in amino acids: CASSSPSPPGTDTQYF. CDR3 DNA sequence: TGTGCCAGCAGCTCCCCATCCCCTCCGGGCACAGATACGCAGTATTTT.

V is TRBV6-5 and J is TRBJ1-2, with D unclear. CDR3 length: 14 residues. V was clipped by 2 bases and J by 3 bases, with 10 bases between them. Germline CDR1 reads MNHEY; CDR2 reads SVGAGI. The CDR3 sequence is CASSYSQIDYGYTF. The CDR3 region has the DNA TGTGCCAGCAGTTACAGTCAGATCGACTATGGCTACACCTTC.

The chain couples TRBV9 to TRBJ2-7; TRBD2 aligns across 9 bases. The V and J ends lost 0 bases and 2 bases, in that order; junction bases with no gene match: 9. CDR1 is SGDLS, CDR2 YYNGEE, per germline. The CDR3 has 17 residues. The CDR3 protein is CASSVGDSGGEPYEQYF. CDR3 DNA sequence: TGTGCCAGCAGCGTAGGAGATAGCGGGGGTGAACCCTACGAGCAGTACTTC. The full variable domain, rest sourced from reference TRBV9 and TRBJ2-7, is DSGVTQTPKHLITATGQRVTLRCSPRSGDLSVYWYQQSLDQGLQFLIQYYNGEERAKGNILERFSAQQFPDLHSELNLSSLELGDSALYFCASSVGDSGGEPYEQYFGPGTRLTVT.

The rearrangement links TRBV6-1 to TRBJ1-4; D uncertain. Per germline, CDR1 MNHNS and CDR2 SASEGT. Trimming cost V 2 bases and J 8 bases, with 12 bases left between them. The CDR3 runs to 14 residues. The CDR3 region has the DNA TGTGCCAGCAGTGAATGGGGTCAAGGGGAAAAACTGTTTTTT. It translates to CASSEWGQGEKLFF.

This clone was counted only a few times. The genes are TRBV5-4 and TRBJ2-1, with 9 bases matching TRBD2. Per germline, CDR1 SGHNT and CDR2 YYREEE (reference sequence). Trimming at V came to 4 bases and at J to 7 bases, leaving 6 bases not matched to a gene. The CDR3 runs to 14 residues. CDR3 loop: CASSPGLAGNEQFF. CDR3 sequence (DNA): TGTGCCAGCAGCCCGGGACTAGCTGGGAATGAGCAGTTCTTC.

The genes are TRBV27 and TRBJ2-7; possibly TRBD1 for D (8 bases). Trimming took off 4 bases at V and 0 bases at J, with 16 bases between the two ends. The CDR3 loop spans 16 amino acids. Per germline, CDR1 MNHEY and CDR2 SMNVEV (reference sequence). In DNA form, the CDR3 reads TGTGCCAGCAGTTCGACGACAGGGGAGGGCTCCTACGAGCAGTACTTC. Protein sequence: CASSSTTGEGSYEQYF.

The CDR3 bases are TGTGCCTCCCGGACCCCCGACACCTGGTACGAGCAGTACTTC. This translates into CASRTPDTWYEQYF. The V gene is TRBV10-3, the J gene TRBJ2-7; D not certain. The ends were cut back, 11 bases at V and 4 bases at J, with 21 bases in the middle. Germline lookup yields CDR1 ENHRY and CDR2 SYGVKD. The CDR3 has 14 amino acids.

This chain joins TRBV7-9 and TRBJ2-2; 10 bases line up with TRBD2. The CDR3 runs to 17 residues. Germline V gene data show CDR1 as SEHNR and CDR2 as FQNEAQ (reference sequence). V gave up 0 bases and J gave up 5 bases; unmatched junction bases: 6. The CDR3 region is CASSLALAGKRTGELFF. The CDR3 nucleotides are TGTGCCAGCAGCTTAGCACTAGCGGGGAAGCGAACCGGGGAGCTGTTTTTT.

The chain recombines TRBV2 with TRBJ2-7, with D possibly matching TRBD2 (7 bases). V was pared by 10 bases and J by 3 bases, with 16 bases between. The CDR3 is 13 amino acids. Germline V gene sequence: CDR1 SNHLY, CDR2 FYNNEI. The CDR3 is CAIYRASGYEQYF. Here the CDR3 DNA reads TGTGCCATATACAGGGCTAGCGGCTACGAGCAGTACTTC.